These 7 T cell receptor beta chains were all obtained from the same sample, sequenced in a study of blood T cell repertoires in COVID-19. Generated by immunoSEQ multiplex PCR, the TCRdb table keeps only in-frame clones and is missing some. In the table there are 310,000 or so clones, roughly nine tenths of which are singletons. The sample taken for sequencing was peripheral blood. The receptors shown here come from a woman in her twenties or thirties with COVID-19, enrolled during active disease.

This chain connects TRBV28 to TRBJ1-1; 7 nucleotides align to TRBD1. V lost 4 bases and J lost 1; bases outside the gene matches: 12. Germline-derived CDR1 and CDR2 are MDHEN and SYDVKM. This CDR3 is built from 17 residues. The CDR3: CASSYRQGGPENTEAFF. The CDR3 nucleotides read TGTGCCAGCAGTTATCGACAGGGAGGTCCTGAGAACACTGAAGCTTTCTTT.

This clone has more than one count but fewer than ten. V usage is TRBV19 and J usage is TRBJ1-5; 7 nucleotides match TRBD1. The CDR3 loop spans 14 amino acids. J lost 7 bases, V lost 4 bases, and 7 bases had no gene match. Per germline, CDR1 LNHDA and CDR2 SQIVND (reference sequence). CDR3 residues: CASSTDRLGQPQHF. The CDR3 DNA reads as TGTGCCAGTAGTACGGACAGGTTAGGCCAGCCCCAGCATTTT.

This rearrangement joins TRBV5-1 to TRBJ1-4, with TRBD1 matching 7 bases. Germline assignment: CDR1 SGHRS and CDR2 YFSETQ. V gave up 2 bases and J gave up 7 bases; unmatched junction bases: 2. This CDR3 region has 13 residues. CDR3 amino acids: CASSFRDSEKLFF. CDR3 nucleotide sequence: TGCGCCAGCAGCTTCCGGGACAGTGAAAAACTGTTTTTT.

This clone was observed a single time. V gene TRBV18 combines with J gene TRBJ1-4, with D uncertain. V was shortened by 6 bases and J by 3 bases, with 17 bases between the two germline ends. The CDR3 sequence is 16 residues long. Looked up from germline, CDR1 is KGHSH and CDR2 is LQKENI. CDR3 coding DNA: TGTGCCAGCTCCGTCGAAGGACTGACCTCTAATGAAAAACTGTTTTTT. It encodes CASSVEGLTSNEKLFF.

The rearrangement joins TRBV29-1 to TRBJ1-1; TRBD1 matches at 10 bases. J was trimmed by 2 bases and V by 4 bases; bases with no gene match: 1. Germline V gene sequence: CDR1 SQVTM, CDR2 ANQGSEA. The CDR3 loop spans 13 amino acids. The CDR3 DNA is TGCAGCGTTGGGACAGGGGGAAACACTGAAGCTTTCTTT. It translates to CSVGTGGNTEAFF. Full variable domain (outside the CDR3, taken from reference TRBV29-1 and TRBJ1-1): SAVISQKPSRDICQRGTSLTIQCQVDSQVTMMFWYRQQPGQSLTLIATANQGSEATYESGFVIDKFPISRPNLTFSTLTVSNMSPEDSSIYLCSVGTGGNTEAFFGQGTRLTVV.

The chain recombines TRBV7-6 with TRBJ2-7; 7 bases align to TRBD2. After removal of 3 bases from V and 5 bases from J, the junction contained 10 bases not matched to a gene. Per the germline V gene, CDR1 is SGHVS and CDR2 is FNYEAQ. CDR3 length equals 15 residues. This CDR3 reads CASSFSAGAQHEQYF. CDR3 coding DNA: TGTGCCAGCAGCTTCAGCGCGGGAGCTCAACACGAGCAGTACTTC.

The sample holds a few counts of this clone. CDR3 sequence reads: CTSGNDNYGYTF. The CDR3 region has the DNA TGTACCTCAGGAAACGATAACTATGGCTACACCTTC. V gene TRBV28 combines with J gene TRBJ1-2; no clear D gene. Germline V CDR1 and CDR2: MDHEN, SYDVKM. The CDR3 loop spans 12 amino acids.